The 8 T cell receptor beta chains given below trace back to one sample, sequenced in a study of cytomegalovirus exposure and HLA in healthy donors. PCR used 60 Vbeta primers and 13 Jbeta primers. The protocol was immunoSEQ multiplex PCR, while the TCRdb copy is restricted to in-frame clones and leaves out a portion. The top ten clones hold 5% to 6.5% of a sample with about 130,000 clones, around three quarters of them seen once. Sequencing was carried out using PBMCs. The receptors here all came from a man aged 25-40 years in good health and CMV-seronegative.

V is TRBV2 and J is TRBJ2-7, with D tentatively TRBD2 (6 bases). Looked up from germline, CDR1 is SNHLY and CDR2 is FYNNEI. Trimming took off 6 bases at V and 0 bases at J, with 15 bases between the two ends. CDR3 length equals 15 residues. For the CDR3, the DNA is TGTGCCAGCAGCGCCAGCGGGTGGAGCTCCTACGAGCAGTACTTC. Amino acid sequence: CASSASGWSSYEQYF. The whole variable domain, remainder taken from reference TRBV2 and TRBJ2-7, is EPEVTQTPSHQVTQMGQEVILRCVPISNHLYFYWYRQILGQKVEFLVSFYNNEISEKSEIFDDQFSVERPDGSNFTLKIRSTKLEDSAMYFCASSASGWSSYEQYFGPGTRLTVT.

The genes are TRBV5-1 and TRBJ2-2; 8 bases map to TRBD1. CDR1 SGHRS and CDR2 YFSETQ come from the germline V gene. The V gene end was trimmed by 5 bases and the J gene end by 0 bases; junction bases not matched to a gene: 3. This CDR3 is 15 amino acids long. The CDR3 DNA is TGCGCCAGCAGTCAACAGGGGGCGAACACCGGGGAGCTGTTTTTT. Residues: CASSQQGANTGELFF.

This clone was seen a handful of times. The V gene is TRBV28, the J gene TRBJ2-2; a possible D gene is TRBD2 (6 bases). Trimming left V 10 bases short and J 3 bases short, with 24 bases between. This CDR3 has 17 residues. Germline CDR1 is MDHEN and CDR2 is SYDVKM. CDR3: CATRGRGYRRDTGELFF. Written as DNA, the CDR3 is TGTGCCACCCGGGGACGGGGGTACAGGAGGGACACCGGGGAGCTGTTTTTT. Based on the CDR3 plus reference TRBV28 and TRBJ2-2, the full variable domain is DVKVTQSSRYLVKRTGEKVFLECVQDMDHENMFWYRQDPGLGLRLIYFSYDVKMKEKGDIPEGYSVSREKKERFSLILESASTNQTSMYLCATRGRGYRRDTGELFFGEGSRLTVL.

This clone was recorded a few times. V and J are TRBV7-2 and TRBJ1-1; 8 nucleotides match TRBD1. Germline CDR1 and CDR2: SGHTA and FQGNSA. V was pared by 7 bases and J by 1 base, with 8 bases of the junction left unmatched. This CDR3 has 15 amino acids. Written as DNA, the CDR3 is TGTGCCAGCAACTTGGCCGGGACAGGGAACACTGAAGCTTTCTTT. Translating gives CASNLAGTGNTEAFF.

The rearrangement links TRBV4-3 to TRBJ1-1; possibly TRBD1 for D (5 bases). The germline V and J ends were trimmed by 0 bases and 3 bases, with 11 bases remaining between them. Germline V gene sequence: CDR1 LGHNA, CDR2 YSLEER. The CDR3 runs 15 residues. CDR3 amino acids: CASSQDRSGYTEAFF. CDR3 in DNA: TGCGCCAGCAGCCAAGATCGGTCAGGGTACACTGAAGCTTTCTTT.

The chain joins TRBV10-3 to TRBJ2-2; no firm D call. The CDR3 covers 15 residues. Looked up from germline, CDR1 is ENHRY and CDR2 is SYGVKD. Between the trimmed V and J ends, which lost 3 bases and 6 bases, there was a span of 14 bases. The CDR3, as DNA: TGTGCCATCAGTGACAGTACCAACAGCCCCGGGGAGCTGTTTTTT. This gives the protein CAISDSTNSPGELFF.

The chain links TRBV9 to TRBJ1-2, with 7 bases fitting TRBD1. The V gene's germline CDR1 is SGDLS and CDR2 YYNGEE. The length of the CDR3 is 12 residues. The junction had 1 base not matched to a gene; V was cut back by 6 bases and J by 2 bases. The CDR3 DNA is TGTGCCAGCACGACAGGGAACTATGGCTACACCTTC. Translation gives CASTTGNYGYTF.

V gene TRBV5-6 combines with J gene TRBJ2-7; no reliable D call. This CDR3 has 13 residues. With 4 bases removed from V and 1 base from J, the gap between germline ends came to 9 bases. CDR1 is SGHDT and CDR2 is YYEEEE in the germline V gene. The CDR3 nucleotides read TGTGCCAGCAGCCCGAGGATATCCTACGAGCAGTACTTC. It translates to CASSPRISYEQYF.